This entry lists 28 T cell receptor beta chains sequenced from one sample in a study of T cell responses to AZD1222 COVID-19 vaccine (dated by TCRdb to about 2021). The time point label, read with the paper, signifies: baseline before first vaccination. The library relied on the immunoSEQ multiplex PCR assay. In its TCRdb copy, this immuneACCESS table keeps in-frame sequences only and misses some clones. Where compared with another copy, unresolved V genes explain less than half of these, and the others have no known cause. For this sample the table gives 110,000 or so clones, of which about 89% were detected only once. The top ten hold under 5.5% of the sample. The sample here was peripheral blood, taken on day 0 of AZD1222 vaccination. The receptors were sampled from an adult in good health.

This chain connects TRBV7-6 to TRBJ2-7; D may be TRBD1 (6 bases). This CDR3 has 16 residues. The germline CDR1 and CDR2 sequences are SGHVS and FNYEAQ. Trimming shortened V by 4 bases and J by 0 bases, and 16 bases separated the two germline ends. The DNA for the CDR3 is TGTGCCAGCAGCTCGCACCGGGACACCAACTCCTACGAGCAGTACTTC. It translates to CASSSHRDTNSYEQYF.

The rearrangement joins TRBV7-2 to TRBJ1-1; no definite D call. The CDR3 runs to 13 residues. V was trimmed by 1 base and J by 1 base, leaving 4 bases between them. Germline CDR1 is SGHTA and CDR2 is FQGNSA. As DNA, the CDR3 is TGTGCCAGCAGCTTAGGGTCGAACACTGAAGCTTTCTTT. Its translation: CASSLGSNTEAFF.

The rearrangement joins TRBV6-1 to TRBJ2-1; unclear D gene. CDR1 and CDR2 from the germline V gene are MNHNS and SASEGT. V lost 3 bases to trimming and J lost 6 bases, with 12 bases between them. There are 14 residues in the CDR3. The CDR3 is CASSEWQVSNEQFF. CDR3 sequence (DNA): TGTGCCAGCAGTGAGTGGCAGGTCAGCAATGAGCAGTTCTTC.

The chain carries TRBV27 and TRBJ1-5; D might be TRBD1 (6 bases). With 3 bases removed from V and 2 bases from J, the gap between germline ends came to 8 bases. CDR3 length equals 14 residues. Germline V gene lookup returns CDR1 MNHEY and CDR2 SMNVEV (reference sequence). The CDR3 bases are TGTGCCAGCAGTTTCAGGGGCGGCAATCAGCCCCAGCATTTT. Its protein product is CASSFRGGNQPQHF.

The chain couples TRBV30 to TRBJ1-6; 9 bases map to TRBD1. V was clipped by 3 bases and J by 6 bases; unmatched bases: 21. The CDR3 runs to 20 residues. CDR1 GTSNPN and CDR2 SVGIG come from the germline V gene (reference sequence). CDR3 nucleotides: TGTGCCTGGAGCGGAACTAGGACAGGGGCCTCCACCCATAGTAATTCACCCCTCCACTTT. Protein: CAWSGTRTGASTHSNSPLHF.

The chain has TRBV20-1 and TRBJ1-6; tentatively, D is TRBD1 (6 bases). Germline assignment: CDR1 DFQATT and CDR2 SNEGSKA (reference sequence). The V and J ends lost 3 bases and 0 bases respectively, with 12 bases between them. The CDR3 is 16 residues long. The CDR3 sequence: CSASRQDSSYNSPLHF. The CDR3 DNA is TGCAGTGCTAGTCGACAGGATAGCTCCTATAATTCACCCCTCCACTTT.

The V gene is TRBV6-5, the J gene TRBJ2-7, with 7 positions matching TRBD1. The CDR3 spans 14 residues. Germline loops: CDR1 MNHEY, CDR2 SVGAGI. V gave up 7 bases and J gave up 0 bases; unmatched junction bases: 6. CDR3 in DNA: TGTGCCAGCACCAACAGGGGTCGCTCCTACGAGCAGTACTTC. As protein: CASTNRGRSYEQYF.

The chain joins TRBV27 to TRBJ2-7; D might be TRBD1 (6 bases). This CDR3 region has 16 residues. Per the germline V gene, CDR1 is MNHEY and CDR2 is SMNVEV (reference sequence). Trimming pared 6 bases from V and 2 bases from J, leaving 20 bases between. The CDR3 sequence: CASRSRSGTIPYEQYF. CDR3 DNA sequence: TGTGCCAGCAGATCGCGCTCCGGGACAATCCCCTACGAGCAGTACTTC.

This clone has only a few counts. The V call is TRBV19, the J call TRBJ1-1, with a possible D match to TRBD1 (6 bases). CDR1 and CDR2 (germline): LNHDA, SQIVND (reference sequence). The CDR3 extends over 12 amino acids. The V and J ends lost 8 bases and 1 base respectively, with 8 bases between them. CDR3 bases: TGTGCCAGTGGGGGCGCGAACACTGAAGCTTTCTTT. It codes for CASGGANTEAFF.

The V gene is TRBV9, the J gene TRBJ1-1; no clear D. This CDR3 has 14 residues. Trimming cost V 1 base and J 3 bases, with 10 bases left between them. Germline loops: CDR1 SGDLS, CDR2 YYNGEE. The CDR3 loop is CASSVTAKDTEAFF. CDR3 DNA: TGTGCCAGCAGCGTAACCGCAAAGGACACTGAAGCTTTCTTT.

J is TRBJ2-7 and V is TRBV4-3; no clear D gene. Germline CDR1 reads LGHNA; CDR2 reads YSLEER. This CDR3 has 16 amino acids. V lost 0 bases and J 5 bases, leaving 17 bases between the germline ends. CDR3 nucleotides: TGCGCCAGCAGCCAAGATAGATCCAACTTCAAAAACGAGCAGTACTTC. Translated, it gives CASSQDRSNFKNEQYF.

The chain combines TRBV5-4 with TRBJ1-1; D might be TRBD1 (6 bases). The CDR3 has 14 amino acids. Between the trimmed V and J ends, which lost 5 bases and 3 bases, there was a span of 14 bases. The germline V gene encodes CDR1 SGHNT and CDR2 YYREEE (reference sequence). CDR3 protein: CASRKGGGDTEAFF. Here the CDR3 DNA reads TGTGCCAGCAGGAAAGGGGGAGGCGACACTGAAGCTTTCTTT.

The chain carries TRBV5-1 and TRBJ2-1; possible D gene TRBD1, 5 bases. Trimming took off 0 bases at V and 6 bases at J, with 13 bases between the two ends. The CDR3 length is 15 residues. Per the germline V gene, CDR1 is SGHRS and CDR2 is YFSETQ. The CDR3 sequence: CASSLGIGASNEQFF. The DNA of the CDR3 is TGCGCCAGCAGCTTGGGGATAGGGGCGTCCAATGAGCAGTTCTTC.

Only a few counts were recorded for this clone. The rearrangement links TRBV7-9 to TRBJ2-1; 12 bases agree with TRBD2. V lost 4 bases to trimming and J lost 4 bases; unmatched junction nucleotides: 11. CDR1 is SEHNR and CDR2 is FQNEAQ in the germline V gene (reference sequence). The CDR3 runs to 18 residues. CDR3 protein: CASSSTETSGGTYNEQFF. As DNA, the CDR3 is TGTGCCAGCAGCTCCACAGAAACTAGCGGGGGGACATACAATGAGCAGTTCTTC.

The table lists this clone with a count of one. V is TRBV5-1 and J is TRBJ1-1, with D possibly TRBD1 on 5 matching bases. CDR1 and CDR2 (germline): SGHRS, YFSETQ. V was cut by 4 bases and J by 2 bases, with 12 bases left in between. The CDR3 extends over 14 amino acids. CDR3 nucleotide sequence: TGCGCCAGCAGCCCCCGACAGAGTAACACTGAAGCTTTCTTT. This codes for CASSPRQSNTEAFF.

This rearrangement joins TRBV5-4 to TRBJ2-1, with D perhaps TRBD2 (7 bases). CDR1 SGHNT and CDR2 YYREEE come from the germline V gene (reference sequence). This CDR3 is 13 amino acids long. CDR3 sequence (DNA): TGTGCTCCCAAGGGGGGGCAATACAATGAGCAGTTCTTC. It is translated as CAPKGGQYNEQFF.

The genes are TRBV2 and TRBJ1-4; 11 bases are a match to TRBD1. CDR3 length: 14 amino acids. Germline CDR1 and CDR2: SNHLY and FYNNEI. Unmatched junction bases numbered 5, after V lost 9 bases and J lost 5 bases. This CDR3 is CARGTGGTNEKLFF. CDR3 nucleotides: TGTGCCAGAGGGACAGGGGGGACGAATGAAAAACTGTTTTTT.

This chain connects TRBV4-3 to TRBJ1-1; maybe TRBD1 (6 bases). CDR1 is LGHNA and CDR2 is YSLEER in the germline V gene. The CDR3 spans 15 residues. The ends were cut back, 0 bases at V and 6 bases at J, with 14 bases in the middle. CDR3 protein: CASSQDFRGRSEAFF. The CDR3 region has the DNA TGCGCCAGCAGCCAAGATTTTCGGGGGCGTTCTGAAGCTTTCTTT.

This chain links TRBV9 with TRBJ2-1; 9 bases fit TRBD1. CDR1 and CDR2 (germline): SGDLS, YYNGEE. This CDR3 comprises 15 residues. The V and J ends lost 0 bases and 9 bases, in that order; junction bases with no gene match: 7. CDR3 sequence (DNA): TGTGCCAGCAGCGTAGAGCCCGGACAGGGGAGTGAGCAGTTCTTC. Translating it yields CASSVEPGQGSEQFF.

The J gene is TRBJ2-3, the V gene TRBV24-1; D is ambiguous. V was trimmed by 2 bases and J by 6 bases, leaving 17 bases between them. The V gene's germline CDR1 is KGHDR and CDR2 SFDVKD. This CDR3 contains 16 residues. The CDR3 region has the DNA TGTGCCACCAGTGATTCCCTATTGCCTAGGGCGGATACGCAGTATTTT. Translated: CATSDSLLPRADTQYF.

This chain links TRBV5-4 with TRBJ1-1; D is ambiguous. V dropped 0 bases and J dropped 0 bases, with 6 bases sitting between them. The CDR3 is made up of 14 amino acids. Germline V gene sequence: CDR1 SGHNT, CDR2 YYREEE (reference sequence). The CDR3 sequence is CASSLELMNTEAFF. The CDR3 nucleotides are TGTGCCAGCAGCTTGGAACTCATGAACACTGAAGCTTTCTTT.

J is TRBJ2-2 and V is TRBV14, with D unclear. The CDR3 totals 13 residues. V lost 7 bases, J lost 0 bases, and 6 bases lay in between. Germline loops: CDR1 SGHDN, CDR2 FVKESK. The CDR3 reads CASNAPNTGELFF. For the CDR3, the DNA is TGTGCCAGCAACGCCCCGAACACCGGGGAGCTGTTTTTT. Based on the CDR3 plus reference TRBV14 and TRBJ2-2, the full variable domain is EAGVTQFPSHSVIEKGQTVTLRCDPISGHDNLYWYRRVMGKEIKFLLHFVKESKQDESGMPNNRFLAERTGGTYSTLKVQPAELEDSGVYFCASNAPNTGELFFGEGSRLTVL.

J is TRBJ2-3 and V is TRBV3-1 (or the pseudogene TRBV3-2), with 11 bases identical to TRBD2. CDR3 size: 17 residues. The germline V gene encodes CDR1 LGHDT and CDR2 YNNKEL (reference sequence). V lost 3 bases to trimming and J lost 2 bases; unmatched junction nucleotides: 7. The CDR3 spells CASSHSIAGGDTDTQYF. For the CDR3, the DNA is TGTGCCAGCAGCCATAGTATAGCGGGGGGGGACACAGATACGCAGTATTTT.

The V and J genes are TRBV5-1 and TRBJ2-2; D is possibly TRBD2 (5 bases). V shed 4 bases and J shed 7 bases, with 23 bases lying between them. Germline V gene sequence: CDR1 SGHRS, CDR2 YFSETQ. The CDR3 is 17 amino acids. For the CDR3, the DNA is TGCGCCAGCAGCCCCGGGGTATCTCTGGGGAACGGCGGGGAGCTGTTTTTT. The encoded protein is CASSPGVSLGNGGELFF.

The chain links TRBV7-9 to TRBJ2-7, with TRBD1 matching 9 bases. The CDR3 has 14 residues. Germline V gene data show CDR1 as SEHNR and CDR2 as FQNEAQ (reference sequence). V shed 6 bases and J 5 bases; nucleotides not matched to a gene: 8. The CDR3 DNA follows: TGTGCCAGCAGTCACCGGGACAGGGACGACGAGCAGTACTTC. This gives the protein CASSHRDRDDEQYF.

The chain combines TRBV6-4 with TRBJ1-5; TRBD1 might be the D (5 bases). This CDR3 comprises 15 residues. Germline CDR1 MRHNA, CDR2 SNTAGT. Between the trimmed V and J ends, which lost 2 bases and 2 bases, there was a span of 10 bases. The CDR3, as DNA: TGTGCCAGCAGTGACGGGACCGGAGGCAATCAGCCCCAGCATTTT. It yields the protein CASSDGTGGNQPQHF.

This chain connects TRBV7-9 to TRBJ2-7; D remains unclear. Germline CDR1 reads SEHNR; CDR2 reads FQNEAQ (reference sequence). The CDR3 length is 14 residues. V shed 7 bases and J shed 0 bases, with 13 bases lying between them. The CDR3 coding sequence is TGTGCCAGCAACCTTGACCGGAGCTCCTACGAGCAGTACTTC. Translation gives CASNLDRSSYEQYF.

In nucleotides, the CDR3 is TGTGCCAGCAGCTTACGCGGACTAGCGGGCGTTTCCTACAATGAGCAGTTCTTC. Its protein product is CASSLRGLAGVSYNEQFF. V gene TRBV7-3 combines with J gene TRBJ2-1; TRBD2 agrees at 11 bases. The CDR3 runs 18 residues. Germline-derived CDR1 and CDR2 are SGHTA and FQGTGA. J lost 1 base, V lost 2 bases, and 7 bases had no gene match.